The sequence of this TCR beta chain was determined in a study of OX40 agonist ivuxolimab in advanced cancers. Overall study context: With ivuxolimab, an agonistic anti-OX40 (CD134) antibody, patients were treated.

V was trimmed by 6 bases and J by 6 bases, leaving 9 bases between them. Germline-derived CDR1 and CDR2 are MDHEN and SYDVKM. The CDR3 runs to 12 residues. Generated by immunoSEQ multiplex PCR, the TCRdb table keeps only in-frame clones and is missing some. The table records 35,000 to 40,000 clones, approximately 90% of them present only once. Note on this clone: Antigen specificity is unknown.

General study findings and limits: On average, a greater number of expanded clones characterised CD8+ T cells relative to CD4+.

This sequence was found in an adult with an advanced solid tumor such as melanoma, head and neck, liver or kidney cancer. This chain links TRBV28 with TRBJ1-5, with D maybe TRBD1 (6 bases). The specimen was CD4+ or CD8+ T cells sorted from blood, collected in a trial of the OX40 agonist ivuxolimab. The CDR3 sequence: CASRTGAQPQHF. In nucleotides, the CDR3 is TGTGCCAGCAGAACGGGGGCTCAGCCCCAGCATTTT.